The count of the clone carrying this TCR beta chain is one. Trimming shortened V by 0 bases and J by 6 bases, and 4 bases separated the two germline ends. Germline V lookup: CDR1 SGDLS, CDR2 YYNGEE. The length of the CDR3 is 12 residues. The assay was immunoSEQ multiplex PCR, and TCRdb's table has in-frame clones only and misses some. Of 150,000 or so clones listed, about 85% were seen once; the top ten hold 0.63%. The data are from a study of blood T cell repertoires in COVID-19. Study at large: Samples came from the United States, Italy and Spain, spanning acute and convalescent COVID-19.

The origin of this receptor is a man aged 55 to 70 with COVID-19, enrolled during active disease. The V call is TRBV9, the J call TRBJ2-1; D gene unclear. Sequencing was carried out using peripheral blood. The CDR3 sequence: CASSVVSNEQFF. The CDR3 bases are TGTGCCAGCAGCGTAGTTAGCAATGAGCAGTTCTTC.